The 20 T cell receptor beta chains presented below share a single source sample, sequenced in a study of early T cells in non-severe SARS-CoV-2 infection. TCRdb used MiXCR to reprocess the 5' RACE reads, holding one entry per CDR3 protein. The sample includes roughly 20,000 distinct CDR3 sequences, under 4.5% of them seen just once. Sequencing was performed on whole blood. The receptor source for this set is an adult who was a healthcare worker with PCR-confirmed SARS-CoV-2 infection or an uninfected control (not recorded which).

This clonotype was observed many times. This chain uses TRBV20-1 with TRBJ1-5, with a weak D call TRBD1 (5 bases). The CDR3 has 18 amino acids. The germline gives CDR1 DFQATT, CDR2 SNEGSKA (reference sequence). V was pared by 0 bases and J by 4 bases, with 22 bases between. CDR3: CSARDYAIAGLTNQPQHF. CDR3 nucleotide sequence: TGCAGTGCTAGAGATTATGCGATCGCGGGACTGACGAATCAGCCCCAGCATTTT.

The chain couples TRBV7-8 to TRBJ2-3; D gene unclear. The CDR3 sequence is 12 residues long. V was pared by 1 base and J by 6 bases, with 5 bases between. CDR1 and CDR2 (germline): SGHVS, FQNEAQ. The CDR3 spells CASSLGRDTQYF. The CDR3 bases are TGTGCCAGCAGCTTAGGGCGGGATACGCAGTATTTT.

In its sample, this clonotype was seen a few times. CDR3 loop: CASSQGDVKGGEKLFF. The CDR3 DNA follows: TGCGCCAGCAGCCAAGGGGACGTCAAAGGTGGTGAAAAACTGTTTTTT. V gene TRBV5-1 combines with J gene TRBJ1-4; tentative D call: TRBD1 (5 bases). The CDR3 extends over 16 amino acids. V was shortened by 4 bases and J by 7 bases, with 20 bases between the two germline ends. CDR1 and CDR2 from the germline V gene are SGHRS and YFSETQ. Drawing the rest from reference TRBV5-1 and TRBJ1-4, the complete variable domain is KAGVTQTPRYLIKTRGQQVTLSCSPISGHRSVSWYQQTPGQGLQFLFEYFSETQRNKGNFPGRFSGRQFSNSRSEMNVSTLELGDSALYLCASSQGDVKGGEKLFFGSGTQLSVL.

The rearrangement joins TRBV4-1 to TRBJ2-2, with D possibly being TRBD2 (5 bases). Trimming cost V 0 bases and J 7 bases, with 15 bases left between them. Germline-derived CDR1 and CDR2 are MGHRA and YSYEKL. The CDR3 has 16 amino acids. As DNA, the CDR3 is TGCGCCAGCAGCCAAGATTCCCCGGGTCGGGGCGGGGAGCTGTTTTTT. Translation: CASSQDSPGRGGELFF.

Within the sample, this clonotype is medium-sized. This chain's CDR3 is CSARDPTPHRGNGKETQYF. CDR3 sequence (DNA): TGCAGTGCTAGAGACCCCACTCCTCACAGGGGTAATGGGAAAGAGACCCAGTACTTC. This chain links TRBV20-1 with TRBJ2-5; TRBD1 matches at 7 bases. The germline CDR1 and CDR2 sequences are DFQATT and SNEGSKA (reference sequence). This CDR3 spans 19 amino acids. Trimming took 0 bases from V and 3 from J; bases not matched to a gene: 19.

The table lists this clonotype with a few counts. This sequence joins TRBV29-1 and TRBJ1-2, with no clear D. CDR1 is SQVTM, CDR2 ANQGSEA, per germline. V was trimmed by 4 bases and J by 6 bases, leaving 9 bases between them. CDR3 length: 11 residues. CDR3 in DNA: TGCAGCGTTGCGGGGTTACATGGCTACACCTTC. This encodes CSVAGLHGYTF. The variable domain in full, with the rest retrieved from reference TRBV29-1 and TRBJ1-2, is SAVISQKPSRDICQRGTSLTIQCQVDSQVTMMFWYRQQPGQSLTLIATANQGSEATYESGFVIDKFPISRPNLTFSTLTVSNMSPEDSSIYLCSVAGLHGYTFGSGTRLTVV.

This clonotype was seen ten or more times. This chain connects TRBV7-2 to TRBJ1-6, with D perhaps TRBD1 (5 bases). V lost 5 bases and J lost 3, with 14 bases in between. Germline V gives CDR1 SGHTA, CDR2 FQGNSA. This CDR3 comprises 16 residues. The CDR3 spells CASSPRQGGYNSPLHF. The CDR3, as DNA: TGTGCCAGCAGCCCCCGTCAGGGCGGCTATAATTCACCCCTCCACTTT.

This clonotype was observed many times. The V gene is TRBV19, the J gene TRBJ2-7; 8 positions agree with TRBD2. V shed 3 bases and J 0 bases; nucleotides not matched to a gene: 1. Germline V gives CDR1 LNHDA, CDR2 SQIVND (reference sequence). The CDR3 totals 14 residues. CDR3 coding DNA: TGTGCCAGTAGTATGGGACTAGACTCCTACGAGCAGTACTTC. Translated: CASSMGLDSYEQYF.

At least ten counts were recorded for this clonotype. The chain joins TRBV29-1 to TRBJ2-3; TRBD1 might be the D (5 bases). Germline loops: CDR1 SQVTM, CDR2 ANQGSEA. The CDR3 length is 12 residues. V shed 1 base and J shed 5 bases, with 7 bases lying between them. Written as DNA, the CDR3 is TGCAGCGTTGAAGGGGGCGGAGATACGCAGTATTTT. Protein sequence: CSVEGGGDTQYF.

This clonotype came up many times. V usage is TRBV20-1 and J usage is TRBJ2-7; D could derive from TRBD1 or TRBD2 (6 bases each). The CDR3 consists of 13 residues. CDR1 is DFQATT, CDR2 SNEGSKA, per germline (reference sequence). Trimming stripped 1 base from V and 7 bases from J, with 14 bases between. The CDR3 DNA is TGCAGTGCTAGAGTAGGGGGGACATTAGAGCAGTACTTC. Translation: CSARVGGTLEQYF.

This clonotype was recorded many times. The chain couples TRBV5-6 to TRBJ1-6; D is unclear. This CDR3 contains 16 residues. The V gene's germline CDR1 is SGHDT and CDR2 YYEEEE. V lost 4 bases and J 5 bases, leaving 16 bases between the germline ends. CDR3 protein: CASSTREWYDNSPLHF. CDR3 in DNA: TGTGCCAGCAGCACCCGGGAGTGGTACGATAATTCACCCCTCCACTTT.

Only a few counts were recorded for this clonotype. The chain couples TRBV6-6 to TRBJ2-7, with D unclear. V lost 6 bases and J 0 bases, leaving 9 bases between the germline ends. CDR1 is MNHNY and CDR2 is SVGAGI in the germline V gene (reference sequence). The length of the CDR3 is 13 residues. CDR3 DNA: TGTGCCAGCAGGACCAGGAGCTCCTACGAGCAGTACTTC. Translating it yields CASRTRSSYEQYF.

This clonotype was observed at least ten times. The chain employs TRBV20-1 and TRBJ2-7; D not certain. The V gene lost 0 bases and the J gene lost 3 bases, with 9 bases spanning the gap. CDR3 length: 13 amino acids. Looked up from germline, CDR1 is DFQATT and CDR2 is SNEGSKA (reference sequence). The CDR3 DNA reads as TGCAGTGCTAGAGATCCTCAAAGCTACGAGCAGTACTTC. Protein sequence: CSARDPQSYEQYF.

This clonotype turned up a few times. This chain connects TRBV2 to TRBJ1-6, with 8 positions matching TRBD1. Germline CDR1 is SNHLY and CDR2 is FYNNEI. V shed 8 bases, J shed 0 bases, and the junction held 9 bases outside the gene matches. This CDR3 region has 17 residues. The CDR3 nucleotides read TGTGCCAGCGGGCACTGGACAGGGAGCTCCTATAATTCACCCCTCCACTTT. Translating it yields CASGHWTGSSYNSPLHF. Complete variable domain (other parts from reference TRBV2 and TRBJ1-6): EPEVTQTPSHQVTQMGQEVILRCVPISNHLYFYWYRQILGQKVEFLVSFYNNEISEKSEIFDDQFSVERPDGSNFTLKIRSTKLEDSAMYFCASGHWTGSSYNSPLHFGNGTRLTVT.

Within the sample, this clonotype is medium-sized. V gene TRBV20-1 combines with J gene TRBJ2-7; D is tentatively TRBD1 or TRBD2 (7 bases each). The CDR3 length is 14 residues. Trimming stripped 5 bases from V and 7 bases from J, with 21 bases between. Germline V CDR1 and CDR2: DFQATT, SNEGSKA (reference sequence). In DNA, the CDR3 is TGCAGTGCTCCCTTGAGACGACAGGGAGGGGAGCAGTACTTC. As protein: CSAPLRRQGGEQYF.

This clonotype was counted at least ten times. This chain connects TRBV20-1 to TRBJ1-5; no firm D call. Germline V gene lookup returns CDR1 DFQATT and CDR2 SNEGSKA (reference sequence). Deletions cut 3 bases from V and 9 bases from J, with 18 bases between. The CDR3 is made up of 14 amino acids. The CDR3: CSASVTEGSGPQHF. DNA for the CDR3: TGCAGTGCTAGCGTAACAGAGGGCTCGGGGCCCCAGCATTTT.

This clonotype was recorded at least ten times. V gene TRBV18 combines with J gene TRBJ2-7; D remains ambiguous. The CDR3 loop spans 15 amino acids. Trimming pared 2 bases from V and 1 base from J, leaving 12 bases between. The germline V gene encodes CDR1 KGHSH and CDR2 LQKENI. The CDR3 reads CASSPGGVESYEQYF. The CDR3 DNA sequence: TGTGCCAGCTCACCAGGCGGAGTTGAGTCCTACGAGCAGTACTTC. Based on the CDR3 plus reference TRBV18 and TRBJ2-7, the full variable domain is NAGVMQNPRHLVRRRGQEARLRCSPMKGHSHVYWYRQLPEEGLKFMVYLQKENIIDESGMPKERFSAEFPKEGPSILRIQQVVRGDSAAYFCASSPGGVESYEQYFGPGTRLTVT.

Many counts were recorded for this clonotype. The V gene is TRBV6-1, the J gene TRBJ1-1; unclear D gene. CDR1 MNHNS and CDR2 SASEGT come from the germline V gene. The CDR3 runs 12 residues. V lost 1 base, J lost 11 bases, and 11 bases lay in between. CDR3 amino acids: CASSEGEVKAFF. Here the CDR3 DNA reads TGTGCCAGCAGTGAAGGGGAGGTGAAGGCTTTCTTT.

The chain combines TRBV7-9 with TRBJ2-1; D gene unclear. Germline lookup yields CDR1 SEHNR and CDR2 FQNEAQ (reference sequence). Trimming took 0 bases from V and 2 from J, leaving 5 bases between them. The CDR3 contains 14 residues. CDR3 region: CASSLAATYNEQFF. Here the CDR3 DNA reads TGTGCCAGCAGCTTAGCGGCCACCTACAATGAGCAGTTCTTC.

This clonotype occurred many times. The rearrangement links TRBV10-1 to TRBJ2-2; weak D call: TRBD1 (5 bases). Deletions cut 5 bases from V and 1 base from J, with 17 bases between. Germline CDR1 is WNHNN and CDR2 is SYGVQD (reference sequence). The CDR3 length is 17 residues. Here the CDR3 reads CASSRQGKVRNTGELFF. In DNA form, the CDR3 reads TGCGCCAGCAGTAGGCAGGGTAAAGTGAGGAACACCGGGGAGCTGTTTTTT.